This TCR beta chain was profiled in a study of regulatory T cells in long-lasting Graves disease. Whole-study results and caveats: In persistent patients, shared public clonotypes (approximately 3,000) outnumbered those in new patients (about 1,000).

Time point described: persistent/refractory GD, antithyroid drugs over 5 years with positive TRAb. PBMC-derived RNA was used for the TCR library. Staff took roughly 9 milliliters of peripheral blood and put it into EDTA tubes. Investigators prepared the TCR beta libraries by applying iRepertoire HTBI primers and Arm-PCR of CDR3 regions. Original processing notes: The identification of approximately 62 TRBV and 14 to 15 TRBJ segments was made across samples. MiXCR, applied by TCRdb to the multiplex PCR reads, yields one record per CDR3 protein. The V and J calls shown here were made by TCRdb, not taken from the authors' results. Here the sample spans 700,000 or so distinct CDR3 sequences, 30% being singletons. This clonotype appeared a few times. The target antigen is unknown. This material consisted of peripheral blood mononuclear cells (PBMCs), taken when the disease was refractory, from a patient treated with antithyroid drugs. This TCR derives from a female donor with Graves disease.

The CDR3 DNA sequence: TGTGCCAGCAGCGCATCTCGGACAGCGCTTAACTATGGCTACACCTTC. This gives the protein CASSASRTALNYGYTF. V and J are TRBV9 and TRBJ1-2; D might be TRBD1 (6 bases). Between the trimmed V and J ends, which lost 3 bases and 1 base, there was a span of 16 bases. Germline V lookup: CDR1 SGDLS, CDR2 YYNGEE. The CDR3 totals 16 residues.